The TCR beta chain described here comes from a study of blood T cells in healthy people across ages. Study results and limitations: Unknown donor CMV status possibly confounded expanded clonotype changes.

Combining a sample-barcoded 5' primer with a J-beta primer mix, a second PCR ran for roughly 6 to 12 cycles. TCRdb used MiXCR to reprocess the 5' RACE reads, holding one entry per CDR3 protein. The repertoire holds about 1,500,000 distinct CDR3 sequences, with about 30% as singletons. Germline trimming cut 1 base from V and 4 bases from J; bases unmatched to any gene: 10. The CDR3 contains 16 residues. CDR1 LGHNA and CDR2 YSLEER come from the germline V gene. The table lists this clonotype with a few counts. Its antigen remains unidentified. Caucasian, healthy and from Russia, the donors were aged between 6 and 90.

The gene calls are TRBV4-3 and TRBJ2-7, with 7 bases matching TRBD2. The TCR sequence derives from a young woman in good health. The sample consisted of blood. The CDR3 is CASSQGLSAGAYEQYF. The CDR3 DNA is TGCGCCAGCAGCCAAGGTTTATCGGCGGGAGCTTACGAGCAGTACTTC.